Presented here are 25 T cell receptor beta chains from one specimen sequenced in a study of shared clonotypes between healthy human individuals (dated by TCRdb to 2020 to 2021). Libraries were constructed by the immunoSEQ multiplex PCR assay. TCRdb provides this immuneACCESS table in a form limited to in-frame rearrangements. Some clones are lacking; in checked studies, under half of them reflect an unresolved V gene, and why the rest are absent is not known. Present in this sample are under 1,100,000 clones, around 78% of which were seen just once. The top ten hold roughly 0.65% of the sample. The sequenced sample was memory CD4+ T cells from PBMCs. The meaning of the sample's cell subset or site label: CD45RA-negative fraction. The receptors stem from a man between 18 and 29 years old in good health. Some clones in this sample may be carry-over from other donors' samples.

The chain has TRBV19 and TRBJ1-3; the D is unclear. CDR3 length: 15 residues. Per the germline V gene, CDR1 is LNHDA and CDR2 is SQIVND (reference sequence). The V end was cut by 7 bases, the J end by 0 bases, with 13 bases between. CDR3 amino acids: CASTRAPNSGNTIYF. The DNA of the CDR3 is TGTGCCAGTACCCGCGCACCGAACTCTGGAAACACCATATATTTT.

The V call is TRBV28, the J call TRBJ1-2, with D perhaps TRBD1 (5 bases). The V end was cut by 4 bases, the J end by 1 base, with 10 bases between. There are 14 residues in the CDR3. Per germline, CDR1 MDHEN and CDR2 SYDVKM. The CDR3, as DNA: TGTGCCAGCAGTTCCGGGGGGGGTAACTATGGCTACACCTTC. This sequence encodes CASSSGGGNYGYTF.

This chain uses TRBV6-6 with TRBJ2-5, with no clear D. Trimming cost V 5 bases and J 3 bases, with 7 bases left between them. CDR1 and CDR2 (germline): MNHNY, SVGAGI (reference sequence). The CDR3 sequence is 12 residues long. CDR3 coding DNA: TGTGCCAGCAGTGGTCCGGAAGAGACCCAGTACTTC. Encoded protein: CASSGPEETQYF.

The chain employs TRBV7-9 and TRBJ2-3, with D hard to call. This CDR3 spans 15 amino acids. The V end lost 4 bases, the J end lost 1 base, and 12 bases lay between the germline ends. CDR1 and CDR2 (germline): SEHNR, FQNEAQ (reference sequence). For the CDR3, the DNA is TGTGCCAGCAGCTCGTCGAGTGGTGGCACAGATACGCAGTATTTT. It yields the protein CASSSSSGGTDTQYF.

This clone was picked up a small number of times. The rearrangement uses TRBV18 and TRBJ1-2; tentatively, D is TRBD1 (5 bases). CDR3 length: 14 residues. The germline V gene has CDR1 KGHSH and CDR2 LQKENI. Trimming pared 6 bases from V and 2 bases from J, leaving 13 bases between. In nucleotides, the CDR3 is TGTGCCAGCTCCCCAGGGTTAGCAAACTATGGCTACACCTTC. This sequence encodes CASSPGLANYGYTF.

This CDR3 reads CSVVVAGVPEQYF. Written as DNA, the CDR3 is TGCAGCGTTGTTGTAGCGGGAGTACCCGAGCAGTACTTC. The rearrangement uses TRBV29-1 and TRBJ2-7, with 9 bases aligning to TRBD2. CDR3 length: 13 residues. Germline V CDR1 and CDR2: SQVTM, ANQGSEA. V shed 4 bases, J shed 6 bases, and the junction held 7 bases outside the gene matches.

The V call is TRBV28, the J call TRBJ2-1; a possible D gene is TRBD2 (5 bases). This CDR3 has 12 amino acids. Germline V gene sequence: CDR1 MDHEN, CDR2 SYDVKM. The germline V and J ends were trimmed by 5 bases and 14 bases, with 16 bases remaining between them. CDR3 bases: TGTGCCAGCAGTCCCCGGCGGCCGCGGGAGTTCTTC. Protein product: CASSPRRPREFF.

This clone was counted ten times or more. The rearrangement joins TRBV13 to TRBJ1-1; D is unresolved. Per the germline V gene, CDR1 is PRHDT and CDR2 is FYEKMQ (reference sequence). Deletions cut 7 bases from V and 0 bases from J, with 18 bases between. This CDR3 has 16 amino acids. CDR3 residues: CASTPQVRGMNTEAFF. CDR3 in DNA: TGTGCCAGCACTCCTCAAGTTCGGGGAATGAACACTGAAGCTTTCTTT.

V usage is TRBV27 and J usage is TRBJ2-7; D unresolved. V was shortened by 0 bases and J by 4 bases, with 10 bases between the two germline ends. There are 14 residues in the CDR3. Germline CDR1 is MNHEY and CDR2 is SMNVEV (reference sequence). The CDR3 is CASSLSWQGYEQYF. The CDR3 DNA reads as TGTGCCAGCAGTTTATCGTGGCAAGGATACGAGCAGTACTTC.

Points on this clone: This likely reflects a read error, since a far larger clone is one base away. The CDR3 region is CASSLCGTGEAFF. Here the CDR3 DNA reads TGTGCCAGCAGCTTATGCGGGACAGGGGAAGCTTTCTTT. The chain recombines TRBV7-2 with TRBJ1-1; 9 bases are a match to TRBD1. Germline CDR1 reads SGHTA; CDR2 reads FQGNSA. The ends lost 2 bases at V and 8 bases at J; junction bases unmatched: 3. CDR3 size: 13 residues.

The chain links TRBV10-3 to TRBJ1-5, with TRBD1 identical over 9 bases. The CDR3 runs 17 residues. CDR1 is ENHRY, CDR2 SYGVKD, per germline. Trimming took 6 bases from V and 4 from J; bases not matched to a gene: 13. Here the CDR3 reads CAISQGYAGTGNQPQHF. In nucleotides, the CDR3 is TGTGCCATCAGCCAAGGCTACGCGGGGACAGGGAATCAGCCCCAGCATTTT.

The chain links TRBV27 to TRBJ2-1; D perhaps matches TRBD2 (6 bases). The CDR3 covers 12 residues. Looked up from germline, CDR1 is MNHEY and CDR2 is SMNVEV (reference sequence). Between the trimmed V and J ends, which lost 7 bases and 9 bases, there was a span of 13 bases. The CDR3 spells CASKGGRGEQFF. CDR3 DNA: TGTGCCAGCAAGGGAGGTCGGGGTGAGCAGTTCTTC.

The V and J genes are TRBV19 and TRBJ2-3; D is unresolved. The CDR3 sequence is 15 residues long. V was trimmed by 3 bases and J by 5 bases, leaving 15 bases between them. Germline lookup yields CDR1 LNHDA and CDR2 SQIVND (reference sequence). DNA of the CDR3: TGTGCCAGTAGTATCTCCGGCCGCGTAGGAGATACGCAGTATTTT. Encoded protein: CASSISGRVGDTQYF.

The chain has TRBV7-9 and TRBJ2-7; tentative D call: TRBD1 (5 bases). The V gene's germline CDR1 is SEHNR and CDR2 FQNEAQ (reference sequence). Trimming pared 5 bases from V and 4 bases from J, leaving 9 bases between. The CDR3 spans 12 residues. The CDR3 here is CASSIDSYEQYF. The CDR3 region has the DNA TGTGCCAGCAGCATCGACAGTTACGAGCAGTACTTC.

This clone has just a few counts. The chain uses TRBV18 and TRBJ1-1, with D maybe TRBD1 (6 bases). The CDR3 is made up of 14 amino acids. Germline-derived CDR1 and CDR2 are KGHSH and LQKENI. V gave up 2 bases and J gave up 4 bases, with 11 bases separating them. The CDR3 region has the DNA TGTGCCAGCTCACCAACAGGGCAGATCACTGAAGCTTTCTTT. This gives the protein CASSPTGQITEAFF.

The chain employs TRBV5-1 and TRBJ2-1, with 10 bases matching TRBD2. CDR1 and CDR2 (germline): SGHRS, YFSETQ. V lost 4 bases to trimming and J lost 5 bases; unmatched junction nucleotides: 3. The CDR3 has 14 residues. The CDR3 region is CASSPSGRDNEQFF. CDR3 in DNA: TGCGCCAGCAGCCCAAGCGGGAGGGACAATGAGCAGTTCTTC.

This clone was recorded only once. The chain recombines TRBV20-1 with TRBJ2-1; the D is unclear. The CDR3 covers 11 residues. V was pared by 6 bases and J by 6 bases, with 9 bases between. Germline values: CDR1 DFQATT, CDR2 SNEGSKA (reference sequence). CDR3 in amino acids: CSAHLVNEQFF. The CDR3 nucleotides are TGCAGTGCCCACCTAGTCAATGAGCAGTTCTTC.

The rearrangement uses TRBV10-3 and TRBJ2-1, with D possibly being TRBD1 (5 bases). This CDR3 comprises 15 residues. Trimming cost V 2 bases and J 8 bases, with 16 bases left between them. Per germline, CDR1 ENHRY and CDR2 SYGVKD. The CDR3 region has the DNA TGTGCCATCAGTGAGGGAAAAGGGGCCGAGGATGAGCAGTTCTTC. This sequence encodes CAISEGKGAEDEQFF.

The chain links TRBV18 to TRBJ2-7, with unresolved D. Trimming took 6 bases from V and 5 from J, leaving 17 bases between them. The CDR3 has 14 amino acids. CDR1 and CDR2 (germline): KGHSH, LQKENI. CDR3 in DNA: TGTGCCAGCTCTAGAGGACCCACTCCCCACGAGCAGTACTTC. Protein product: CASSRGPTPHEQYF.

The chain combines TRBV29-1 with TRBJ1-1, with 8 positions matching TRBD1. The CDR3 contains 13 residues. Germline values: CDR1 SQVTM, CDR2 ANQGSEA. V was pared by 4 bases and J by 7 bases, with 8 bases of the junction left unmatched. The CDR3 sequence: CSVAGTGQSEAFF. The CDR3 bases are TGCAGCGTTGCCGGGACAGGTCAAAGTGAAGCTTTCTTT.

This chain joins TRBV5-1 and TRBJ2-2; D perhaps matches TRBD1 (6 bases). The germline CDR1 and CDR2 sequences are SGHRS and YFSETQ. V gave up 3 bases and J gave up 3 bases, with 12 bases separating them. CDR3 length: 15 amino acids. In DNA form, the CDR3 reads TGCGCCAGCAGCTCCGGGCCAGGGGACACCGGGGAGCTGTTTTTT. It encodes CASSSGPGDTGELFF.

The sample holds a few counts of this clone. The identical CDR3 is also encoded by other nucleotide sequences in the sample. The rearrangement uses TRBV5-4 and TRBJ2-5, with D perhaps matching TRBD1 or TRBD2 (5 bases each). Per the germline V gene, CDR1 is SGHNT and CDR2 is YYREEE (reference sequence). The CDR3 has 13 amino acids. V dropped 1 base and J dropped 3 bases, with 7 bases sitting between them. The DNA for the CDR3 is TGTGCCAGCAGCTTGAGAGGGGAAGAGACCCAGTACTTC. Protein product: CASSLRGEETQYF.

V and J are TRBV27 and TRBJ1-2, with D perhaps matching TRBD1 (6 bases). This CDR3 is 19 amino acids long. Trimming took off 5 bases at V and 0 bases at J, with 25 bases between the two ends. Looked up from germline, CDR1 is MNHEY and CDR2 is SMNVEV (reference sequence). The CDR3 sequence: CASSPLGYGGLPTNYGYTF. The DNA for the CDR3 is TGTGCCAGCAGTCCACTAGGATATGGGGGGCTGCCGACTAACTATGGCTACACCTTC.

The chain joins TRBV5-1 to TRBJ1-4, with D perhaps TRBD1 (5 bases). The CDR3 covers 17 residues. Deletions cut 2 bases from V and 0 bases from J, with 14 bases between. Germline V gives CDR1 SGHRS, CDR2 YFSETQ. CDR3 protein: CASSFMAGPSTNEKLFF. CDR3 DNA sequence: TGCGCCAGCAGCTTCATGGCAGGGCCCTCAACTAATGAAAAACTGTTTTTT.

The chain combines TRBV7-8 with TRBJ1-3, with D possibly matching TRBD1 (5 bases). Germline CDR1 reads SGHVS; CDR2 reads FQNEAQ. V was shortened by 1 base and J by 3 bases, with 10 bases between the two germline ends. The CDR3 totals 15 residues. CDR3: CASSLVGGFGNTIYF. The CDR3 coding sequence is TGTGCCAGCAGCTTAGTTGGGGGGTTTGGAAACACCATATATTTT.